Each of the 7 T cell receptor beta chains below was sequenced from the same sample in a study of shared clonotypes between healthy human individuals. TCRdb's table, derived via immunoSEQ multiplex PCR, lists solely in-frame clones and lacks some. The sample shows some 2.1 million clones, around 95% of them seen only once. Naive CD8 isolation took CD45RO-negative cells positively selected for CCR7 and excluded terminally differentiated effector memory CD45RA+ cells. Specimen: naive CD8+ T cells from PBMCs. The origin of the receptors is a young man in good health. Some clones in this sample may be carry-over from other donors' samples.

With respect to this clone: Additional DNA sequences in this sample encode the identical CDR3. V gene TRBV7-9 combines with J gene TRBJ2-7, with unresolved D. Germline loops: CDR1 SEHNR, CDR2 FQNEAQ (reference sequence). CDR3 size: 13 residues. V dropped 2 bases and J dropped 0 bases, with 5 bases sitting between them. The CDR3 reads CASSLPRSYEQYF. The DNA for the CDR3 is TGTGCCAGCAGCTTACCGCGCTCCTACGAGCAGTACTTC.

V and J are TRBV28 and TRBJ2-1; 10 bases fit TRBD1. The CDR3 consists of 14 residues. V shed 8 bases, J shed 7 bases, and the junction held 8 bases outside the gene matches. The germline V gene encodes CDR1 MDHEN and CDR2 SYDVKM. For the CDR3, the DNA is TGTGCCAGCCTTGCGACAGGGGGCAGGAATGAGCAGTTCTTC. Amino acids: CASLATGGRNEQFF. Variable domain in full (rest from reference TRBV28 and TRBJ2-1): DVKVTQSSRYLVKRTGEKVFLECVQDMDHENMFWYRQDPGLGLRLIYFSYDVKMKEKGDIPEGYSVSREKKERFSLILESASTNQTSMYLCASLATGGRNEQFFGPGTRLTVL.

A note on this clone: This CDR3 is also generated by other DNA sequences in the sample. The chain has TRBV29-1 and TRBJ1-1; D perhaps matches TRBD1 (5 bases). Per germline, CDR1 SQVTM and CDR2 ANQGSEA. With 4 bases removed from V and 1 base from J, the gap between germline ends came to 7 bases. The CDR3 has 12 residues. The CDR3 bases are TGCAGCGTTGGGGGGGGGAACACTGAAGCTTTCTTT. This encodes CSVGGGNTEAFF.

This chain links TRBV27 with TRBJ2-3, with D possibly being TRBD2 (5 bases). V lost 3 bases and J lost 4, with 11 bases in between. CDR1 is MNHEY, CDR2 SMNVEV, per germline (reference sequence). CDR3 length: 14 amino acids. The chain's CDR3 is CASSLRERADTQYF. The CDR3 DNA sequence: TGTGCCAGCAGTTTGAGGGAGAGGGCAGATACGCAGTATTTT.

The V gene is TRBV4-3, the J gene TRBJ2-7; TRBD2 might be the D (6 bases). Germline V lookup: CDR1 LGHNA, CDR2 YSLEER. V was cut by 4 bases and J by 4 bases, with 17 bases left in between. The CDR3 loop spans 15 amino acids. CDR3 sequence (DNA): TGCGCCAGCAGCCCCCGAGGCAGGGAGGTGTACGAGCAGTACTTC. Translating it yields CASSPRGREVYEQYF.

This clone came up once. The chain recombines TRBV7-9 with TRBJ2-5, with D uncertain. Germline V gene data show CDR1 as SEHNR and CDR2 as FQNEAQ (reference sequence). There are 12 residues in the CDR3. The V and J ends lost 9 bases and 0 bases respectively, with 8 bases between them. The CDR3 region is CASADNQETQYF. The CDR3 DNA reads as TGTGCCAGTGCCGACAACCAAGAGACCCAGTACTTC.

The J gene is TRBJ1-5, the V gene TRBV27; no clear D gene. In germline, CDR1 is MNHEY, CDR2 SMNVEV (reference sequence). This CDR3 comprises 13 residues. V gave up 6 bases and J gave up 7 bases, with 13 bases separating them. CDR3 residues: CASRTGFGQPQHF. CDR3 DNA sequence: TGTGCCAGCAGGACCGGGTTCGGGCAGCCCCAGCATTTT.